Sequencing of this T cell receptor beta chain was carried out in a study of CD8+CD57+ T cells in acquired aplastic anemia. The germline V gene has CDR1 ENHRY and CDR2 SYGVKD. Trimming removed 2 bases from V and 5 bases from J, with 12 bases in between. The CDR3 runs to 15 residues. TCR beta VDJ and CDR3 profiling used genomic DNA as template. MiXCR, applied by TCRdb to the reads, yields one record per CDR3 protein. The sample records about 210,000 distinct CDR3 sequences, over 55% being singletons. The gene calls are TRBV10-3 and TRBJ1-4; unclear D gene. Sample: sorted CD4+, CD8+, or CD8+CD57+ T cells (not recorded which) from PBMCs. The receptor's source is a human donor in good health. The CDR3 nucleotides read TGTGCCATCAGTGAGAGGGCTGGAGTCAATGAAAAACTGTTTTTT. It codes for CAISERAGVNEKLFF.